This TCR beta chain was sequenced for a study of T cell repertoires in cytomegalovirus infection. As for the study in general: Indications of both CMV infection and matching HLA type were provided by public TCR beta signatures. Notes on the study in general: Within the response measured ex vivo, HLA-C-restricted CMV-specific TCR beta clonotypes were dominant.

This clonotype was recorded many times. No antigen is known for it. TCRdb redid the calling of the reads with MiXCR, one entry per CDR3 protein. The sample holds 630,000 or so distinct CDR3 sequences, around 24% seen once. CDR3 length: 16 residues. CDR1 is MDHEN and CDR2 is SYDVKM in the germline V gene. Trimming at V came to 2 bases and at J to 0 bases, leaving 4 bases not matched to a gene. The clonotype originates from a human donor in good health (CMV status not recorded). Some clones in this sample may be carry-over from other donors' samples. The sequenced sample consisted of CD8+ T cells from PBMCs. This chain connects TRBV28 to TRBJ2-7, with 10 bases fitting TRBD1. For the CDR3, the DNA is TGTGCCAGCAGTTTAGGGGGGGACAGGGGCTCCTACGAGCAGTACGTC. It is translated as CASSLGGDRGSYEQYV.